These 27 T cell receptor beta chains came from one sample sequenced in a study of PD-1 blockade in classical Hodgkin lymphoma. The time point: cycle 4 day 1 (C4D1), after 6 weeks of nivolumab. No patient escaped relapse after autologous stem cell transplantation, and brentuximab vedotin exposure varied. Repertoires were generated with immunoSEQ multiplex PCR, while TCRdb's copy carries only in-frame clones and drops some. The table shows over 50,000 clones, with 70% to 90% occurring only once. Sequencing was performed on peripheral blood mononuclear cells (PBMCs), taken before the fourth cycle of nivolumab. The receptors come from a human donor with classical Hodgkin lymphoma.

The CDR3, as DNA: TGTGCCAGCATCAAGCCCCCCCCAGATACGCAGTATTTT. It codes for CASIKPPPDTQYF. The V gene is TRBV28, the J gene TRBJ2-3; D unclear. The ends were cut back, 7 bases at V and 4 bases at J, with 12 bases in the middle. The CDR3 has 13 residues. The germline gives CDR1 MDHEN, CDR2 SYDVKM. Using reference TRBV28 and TRBJ2-3 for the parts outside the CDR3, the full variable domain is DVKVTQSSRYLVKRTGEKVFLECVQDMDHENMFWYRQDPGLGLRLIYFSYDVKMKEKGDIPEGYSVSREKKERFSLILESASTNQTSMYLCASIKPPPDTQYFGPGTRLTVL.

The chain employs TRBV5-1 and TRBJ2-5; 10 bases are a match to TRBD1. Germline assignment: CDR1 SGHRS and CDR2 YFSETQ. Germline trimming cut 4 bases from V and 8 bases from J; bases unmatched to any gene: 11. The CDR3 is 15 residues long. As DNA, the CDR3 is TGCGCCAGCAGCCCGACCCCGGGACAGGGGATTACCCAGTACTTC. Protein: CASSPTPGQGITQYF.

The chain carries TRBV4-1 and TRBJ2-7; TRBD1 matches 8 bases. The CDR3 spans 16 residues. Unmatched junction bases numbered 10, after V lost 4 bases and J lost 2 bases. Germline CDR1 MGHRA, CDR2 YSYEKL. CDR3 nucleotide sequence: TGCGCCAGCAGCCGACTACATGACAGGGGTCCCTACGAGCAGTACTTC. It encodes CASSRLHDRGPYEQYF.

In DNA form, the CDR3 reads TGTGCCAGCAGCCCGCAGGGGATTAATTCACCCCTCCACTTT. As protein: CASSPQGINSPLHF. The rearrangement uses TRBV6-6 and TRBJ1-6; D is perhaps TRBD1 (6 bases). Trimming left V 6 bases short and J 6 bases short, with 12 bases between. The CDR3 consists of 14 residues. In germline, CDR1 is MNHNY, CDR2 SVGAGI (reference sequence).

The V gene is TRBV30, the J gene TRBJ1-2; D remains ambiguous. The CDR3 is 15 residues long. V lost 0 bases and J 0 bases, leaving 11 bases between the germline ends. Germline lookup yields CDR1 GTSNPN and CDR2 SVGIG (reference sequence). The CDR3 DNA sequence: TGTGCCTGGAGTGTACCGGTGGATACTAACTATGGCTACACCTTC. Its translation is CAWSVPVDTNYGYTF.

This sequence joins TRBV28 and TRBJ2-3; D is ambiguous. The length of the CDR3 is 15 residues. Trimming stripped 2 bases from V and 1 base from J, with 10 bases between. From germline, CDR1 is MDHEN and CDR2 SYDVKM. CDR3 sequence: CASSLAQTGTDTQYF. The DNA of the CDR3 is TGTGCCAGCAGTTTAGCTCAGACCGGCACAGATACGCAGTATTTT. Variable domain in full (rest from reference TRBV28 and TRBJ2-3): DVKVTQSSRYLVKRTGEKVFLECVQDMDHENMFWYRQDPGLGLRLIYFSYDVKMKEKGDIPEGYSVSREKKERFSLILESASTNQTSMYLCASSLAQTGTDTQYFGPGTRLTVL.

The chain uses TRBV28 and TRBJ2-5; tentative D call: TRBD2 (5 bases). V was clipped by 2 bases and J by 0 bases, with 7 bases between them. This CDR3 region has 14 residues. The germline gives CDR1 MDHEN, CDR2 SYDVKM. The CDR3 reads CASSLLGNQETQYF. CDR3 coding DNA: TGTGCCAGCAGTTTACTCGGGAACCAAGAGACCCAGTACTTC.

The J gene is TRBJ2-2, the V gene TRBV5-1; 9 bases match TRBD1. The V gene end was trimmed by 1 base and the J gene end by 2 bases; junction bases not matched to a gene: 12. In germline, CDR1 is SGHRS, CDR2 YFSETQ. The CDR3 runs 19 residues. The CDR3 spells CASSLSMGQGIGNTGELFF. CDR3 DNA sequence: TGCGCCAGCAGCTTGTCCATGGGACAGGGAATTGGAAACACCGGGGAGCTGTTTTTT.

The gene calls are TRBV14 and TRBJ2-7; no firm D call. The CDR3 loop spans 13 amino acids. From germline, CDR1 is SGHDN and CDR2 FVKESK. V gave up 0 bases and J gave up 4 bases, with 7 bases separating them. CDR3 in amino acids: CASSQDRPYEQYF. The CDR3 DNA is TGTGCCAGCAGCCAAGATCGCCCTTACGAGCAGTACTTC.

The CDR3 is CASSPRTVHQPQHF. Here the CDR3 DNA reads TGTGCCAGCAGCCCCCGGACGGTACATCAGCCCCAGCATTTT. J is TRBJ1-5 and V is TRBV9; D is undetermined. The CDR3 sequence is 14 residues long. V was clipped by 4 bases and J by 5 bases, with 13 bases between them. Germline CDR1 SGDLS, CDR2 YYNGEE.

The chain links TRBV10-3 to TRBJ2-7; the D gene is possibly TRBD1 (5 bases). CDR1 is ENHRY and CDR2 is SYGVKD in the germline V gene. The ends were cut back, 3 bases at V and 3 bases at J, with 18 bases in the middle. The CDR3 extends over 16 amino acids. CDR3 coding DNA: TGTGCCATCAGTGACACCCCCACCAGGGTCGTCTACGAGCAGTACTTC. Its protein product is CAISDTPTRVVYEQYF.

This rearrangement joins TRBV20-1 to TRBJ2-5; D not resolved. In germline, CDR1 is DFQATT, CDR2 SNEGSKA (reference sequence). The CDR3 sequence is 10 residues long. CDR3 residues: CSAGQETQYF. The CDR3 coding sequence is TGCAGCGCCGGCCAAGAGACCCAGTACTTC.

The chain recombines TRBV6-5 with TRBJ2-1; the match to TRBD1 covers 9 bases. The germline V gene encodes CDR1 MNHEY and CDR2 SVGAGI. The CDR3 totals 14 residues. Trimming removed 6 bases from V and 9 bases from J; junction bases left unmatched: 9. DNA of the CDR3: TGTGCCAGCAGACCTACAGGGGGCTACGGTGAGCAGTTCTTC. This encodes CASRPTGGYGEQFF.

The chain is built from TRBV2 and TRBJ1-1, with no clear D. CDR1 and CDR2 (germline): SNHLY, FYNNEI. This CDR3 is 14 amino acids long. Trimming removed 0 bases from V and 2 bases from J, with 7 bases in between. For the CDR3, the DNA is TGTGCCAGCAGTGAAGCGTTGCCCAACACTGAAGCTTTCTTT. Translation: CASSEALPNTEAFF.

The chain combines TRBV11-3 with TRBJ2-3; no firm D call. Per the germline V gene, CDR1 is SGHNT and CDR2 is YENEEA. V gave up 0 bases and J gave up 5 bases, with 3 bases separating them. The CDR3 contains 12 residues. Here the CDR3 reads CASSLDQDTQYF. In nucleotides, the CDR3 is TGTGCCAGCAGCTTAGATCAAGATACGCAGTATTTT.

This chain uses TRBV4-1 with TRBJ1-4; TRBD1 might be the D (6 bases). The germline V gene has CDR1 MGHRA and CDR2 YSYEKL. The CDR3 has 15 residues. Trimming pared 0 bases from V and 5 bases from J, leaving 10 bases between. The CDR3 DNA reads as TGCGCCAGCAGCCAAGACAGGGGCATAAATGAAAAACTGTTTTTT. This codes for CASSQDRGINEKLFF.

The CDR3 sequence: CASSSDLYPSTDTQYF. In DNA form, the CDR3 reads TGTGCCAGCAGTTCCGACCTGTACCCTAGCACAGATACGCAGTATTTT. The chain links TRBV5-4 to TRBJ2-3; D not certain. The CDR3 totals 16 residues. V lost 5 bases and J lost 0, with 16 bases in between. Germline CDR1 reads SGHNT; CDR2 reads YYREEE (reference sequence). Drawing the rest from reference TRBV5-4 and TRBJ2-3, the complete variable domain is ETGVTQSPTHLIKTRGQQVTLRCSSQSGHNTVSWYQQALGQGPQFIFQYYREEENGRGNFPPRFSGLQFPNYSSELNVNALELDDSALYLCASSSDLYPSTDTQYFGPGTRLTVL.

The rearrangement joins TRBV9 to TRBJ1-4; maybe TRBD1 (5 bases). The CDR3 contains 13 residues. The germline V gene has CDR1 SGDLS and CDR2 YYNGEE. The ends were cut back, 7 bases at V and 3 bases at J, with 10 bases in the middle. The CDR3, as DNA: TGTGCCAGCGGCAGGGCTCCTAATGAAAAACTGTTTTTT. Its translation is CASGRAPNEKLFF. The variable domain in full, completed from reference TRBV9 and TRBJ1-4, reads DSGVTQTPKHLITATGQRVTLRCSPRSGDLSVYWYQQSLDQGLQFLIQYYNGEERAKGNILERFSAQQFPDLHSELNLSSLELGDSALYFCASGRAPNEKLFFGSGTQLSVL.

The chain employs TRBV6-5 and TRBJ2-2, with TRBD1 matching 7 bases. The V gene end was trimmed by 4 bases and the J gene end by 4 bases; junction bases not matched to a gene: 3. The CDR3 loop spans 14 amino acids. Germline CDR1 reads MNHEY; CDR2 reads SVGAGI. The CDR3 DNA reads as TGTGCCAGCAGTTTGGGACAGTCCACCGGGGAGCTGTTTTTT. Translated: CASSLGQSTGELFF.

This chain joins TRBV6-1 and TRBJ2-1; possibly TRBD1 for D (6 bases). Per the germline V gene, CDR1 is MNHNS and CDR2 is SASEGT. Trimming took off 10 bases at V and 10 bases at J, with 23 bases between the two ends. The CDR3 totals 14 residues. CDR3 residues: CAILRGRGVGEQFF. The CDR3 coding sequence is TGTGCCATCCTCCGGGGCAGGGGAGTAGGGGAGCAGTTCTTC.

In its sample, this clone was seen once. The V call is TRBV5-1, the J call TRBJ1-6; the D is unclear. CDR1 SGHRS and CDR2 YFSETQ come from the germline V gene. V gave up 3 bases and J gave up 8 bases, with 9 bases separating them. CDR3 size: 13 residues. CDR3 nucleotide sequence: TGCGCCAGCAGCTCGCGGGCGGATTCACCCCTCCACTTT. Translation: CASSSRADSPLHF.

The rearrangement uses TRBV19 and TRBJ2-3, with D hard to call. Trimming took off 3 bases at V and 2 bases at J, with 12 bases between the two ends. CDR3 size: 15 residues. Per germline, CDR1 LNHDA and CDR2 SQIVND (reference sequence). DNA of the CDR3: TGTGCCAGTAGTATTATGGCGGATTACACAGATACGCAGTATTTT. Its protein product is CASSIMADYTDTQYF.

The chain employs TRBV10-1 and TRBJ1-3; tentative D call: TRBD1 (6 bases). Looked up from germline, CDR1 is WNHNN and CDR2 is SYGVQD (reference sequence). V lost 0 bases and J lost 1, with 16 bases in between. The CDR3 is 18 residues long. The CDR3 loop is CASSESWQGTESGNTIYF. The CDR3 DNA sequence: TGCGCCAGCAGTGAGTCTTGGCAGGGGACCGAGTCTGGAAACACCATATATTTT.

The chain joins TRBV10-3 to TRBJ2-7; D perhaps matches TRBD1 (6 bases). CDR1 and CDR2 (germline): ENHRY, SYGVKD. This CDR3 has 13 amino acids. V lost 2 bases and J 3 bases, leaving 8 bases between the germline ends. This chain's CDR3 is CAISERQDYEQYF. In DNA form, the CDR3 reads TGTGCCATCAGTGAGAGACAGGACTACGAGCAGTACTTC.

This rearrangement joins TRBV5-4 to TRBJ2-5; D tentatively reads TRBD1 or TRBD2 (5 bases each). This CDR3 comprises 15 residues. V lost 3 bases, J lost 2 bases, and 14 bases lay in between. Germline-derived CDR1 and CDR2 are SGHNT and YYREEE (reference sequence). For the CDR3, the DNA is TGTGCCAGCAGCTCGGCAGCGAGGGGTCAAGAGACCCAGTACTTC. Its translation: CASSSAARGQETQYF.

The V call is TRBV7-4, the J call TRBJ1-5; D uncertain. Per germline, CDR1 SGHVT and CDR2 SQSDAQ. The CDR3 has 12 residues. Deletions cut 6 bases from V and 7 bases from J, with 10 bases between. The CDR3 region has the DNA TGTGCCAGCAGACCAAACGGCCAGCCCCAGCATTTT. Its protein is CASRPNGQPQHF. The variable domain in full, completed from reference TRBV7-4 and TRBJ1-5, reads GAGVSQSPRYKVAKRGRDVALRCDSISGHVTLYWYRQTLGQGSEVLTYSQSDAQRDKSGRPSGRFSAERPERSVSTLKIQRTEQGDSAVYLCASRPNGQPQHFGDGTRLSIL.

This clone was counted only a few times. This rearrangement joins TRBV4-1 to TRBJ1-1; maybe TRBD1 (5 bases). CDR3 length: 14 residues. Trimming took off 5 bases at V and 0 bases at J, with 10 bases between the two ends. Germline V gene data show CDR1 as MGHRA and CDR2 as YSYEKL. In nucleotides, the CDR3 is TGCGCCAGCAGCGAACAGGCTCTGAACACTGAAGCTTTCTTT. Encoded protein: CASSEQALNTEAFF.